This T cell receptor beta chain derives from a study of T-cell reconstitution after alpha-beta-depleted transplantation in children. General study points: After transplant, at about two months, alpha-beta T cells were reportedly derived from several hundred expanded graft clones.

This clonotype came up many times. Its antigen is as yet unknown. CDR3 length equals 17 residues. V was shortened by 1 base and J by 0 bases, with 13 bases between the two germline ends. Looked up from germline, CDR1 is LNHDA and CDR2 is SQIVND (reference sequence). Using unique molecular identifiers, the investigators prepared the TCRbeta library. TCRdb fed the PCR reads into MiXCR, producing one record per CDR3 protein. The table includes fewer than 550,000 distinct CDR3 sequences, about 10% detected once. The chain uses TRBV19 and TRBJ2-1; D not resolved. The starting material was PBMCs, obtained before TCRalphabeta/CD19-depleted stem cell transplant. This TCR derives from a child aged 2 to 10 with inherited bone marrow failure, due to receive a stem cell transplant. The CDR3: CASSIGRLRSSYNEQFF. Written as DNA, the CDR3 is TGTGCCAGTAGTATAGGACGGTTGCGAAGCTCCTACAATGAGCAGTTCTTC.